The entry below gives a single TCR beta chain sequence along with its context. CDR1 is SGDLS and CDR2 is YYNGEE in the germline V gene. V was clipped by 0 bases and J by 0 bases, with 11 bases between them. CDR3 length equals 16 residues. The entry originates in a study of blood T cell repertoires in COVID-19. Study at large: T cells, B-cell-depleted T cells, or PBMCs supplied cDNA or gDNA.

Measured with immunoSEQ multiplex PCR; TCRdb has only the in-frame clones, and not every one. The table shows 200,000 to 300,000 clones, with 75% to 85% occurring only once. Sequenced material: PBMCs or T cells enriched from blood (not recorded which). The TCR comes from a woman in her forties or fifties with acute COVID-19. The chain joins TRBV9 to TRBJ2-3, with D possibly TRBD2 on 5 matching bases. The CDR3 coding sequence is TGTGCCAGCAGCGTAGACCTGCCGGGGAGCACAGATACGCAGTATTTT. Translation: CASSVDLPGSTDTQYF.